This TCR beta chain is from a study of radiotherapy plus CTLA-4 blockade in lung cancer. About the research overall: 15% to 20% of patients responded objectively, and roughly 30% achieved disease control.

Remarks on this clone: Its antigen is currently unknown.

The repertoire was sequenced with immunoSEQ multiplex PCR; TCRdb's copy has only in-frame clones and lacks some. Of 32,000 or so clones in the sample, around 75% are singletons; the top ten hold 13% to 15%. Enrolled patients, whose metastatic non-small-cell lung cancer was chemo-refractory, received focal radiation plus CTLA-4 blockade with ipilimumab. V lost 4 bases, J lost 0 bases, and 13 bases lay in between. Germline V gives CDR1 GTSNPN, CDR2 SVGIG (reference sequence). CDR3 length: 14 amino acids. Overall study findings and caveats: Early shifts in blood T cell clones, with interferon-beta, reportedly predicted response best. Peripheral blood showed expansion of tumor-derived TCR clones after radiotherapy and ipilimumab.

This TCR was recovered from a human donor with non-small cell lung cancer that progressed on radiotherapy plus ipilimumab. The chain recombines TRBV30 with TRBJ2-7; tentatively, D is TRBD2 (6 bases). The material was peripheral blood, obtained from a patient treated with radiotherapy plus ipilimumab. The CDR3 region has the DNA TGTGCCTGGACCCGGGACTTAGCCTCCTACGAGCAGTACTTC. As protein: CAWTRDLASYEQYF.